This TCR beta chain was recorded in a study of blood T cells in healthy people across ages. This clonotype was picked up a small number of times. Its specificity is unknown. Germline V gives CDR1 MGHDK, CDR2 SYGVNS. The CDR3 is made up of 15 amino acids. V shed 5 bases and J shed 4 bases, with 17 bases lying between them. Study findings and constraints: Both higher diversity and more naive CD4+ cells marked long-lived donors when set against aged donors. Diversity of TCR beta correlated strongly with naive T cell percentage. Changes seen in expanded clonotypes were possibly confounded by donor CMV status left unknown.

Primed by a sample-barcoded 5' primer and a J-beta primer mix, a second PCR proceeded for 7 to 11 cycles. The authors tagged each cDNA molecule using a template-switch adaptor with 12 random nucleotides. TCRdb passed the 5' RACE reads through MiXCR, listing each CDR3 protein once. In the table there are about 1,500,000 distinct CDR3 sequences, about 40% of which are singletons. The receptor comes from a woman aged 18 to 35 in good health. Sequencing used blood. The rearrangement uses TRBV25-1 and TRBJ1-2, with D perhaps matching TRBD1 (5 bases). The CDR3 reads CASSRNSAGRYGYTF. CDR3 coding DNA: TGTGCCAGCAGTAGAAACTCGGCAGGGCGCTATGGCTACACCTTC.